A selection of T cell receptor beta chains follows, all from one sample in a study of T-cell reconstitution after alpha-beta-depleted transplantation in children. TCRdb independently ran MiXCR on the PCR reads; one entry per CDR3 protein. The sample includes fewer than 250,000 distinct CDR3 sequences, approximately 15% of them seen just once. Sequenced material: PBMCs, mostly from graft donor cells, taken 360 days after TCRalphabeta/CD19-depleted stem cell transplant. The receptors stem from a male patient aged 2-10 years who had a stem cell transplant for acute lymphoblastic leukemia, so the T cells may come from the graft donor. CDR3s include the opening cysteine and the closing phenylalanine or tryptophan. The order of the fields is D gene, J gene, clone size, V gene, CDR3 DNA, CDR3 protein. D genes are given only for firm matches. The listing skips clone size in some rows; elsewhere it reads once, few, many or a size class.

TRBD2 TRBJ2-3 few TRBV6-1 TGTGCGTCGGGACTAGCTGTTTTAGGCACAGATACGCAGTATTTT CASGLAVLGTDTQYF
TRBD1 TRBJ1-2 NA TRBV3-1 TGTGCCAGCAGCCACAGTGACAGGGGGCAAAGTGGCTACACCTTC CASSHSDRGQSGYTF
NA TRBJ2-2 NA TRBV5-1 TGCGCCAGCAGCCCCGGCTTGACAGCAAACCCGAACACCGGGGAGCTGTTTTTT CASSPGLTANPNTGELFF
NA TRBJ1-6 NA TRBV5-1 TGCGCCAGCAGCTTGGACCCAGATTCACCCCTCCACTTT CASSLDPDSPLHF
TRBD2 TRBJ2-2 NA TRBV7-2 TGTGCCAGCAGGGCTAGCGGGGGGGCCGGGGAGCTGTTTTTT CASRASGGAGELFF
NA TRBJ2-5 many TRBV7-8 TGTGCCAGCAGCCCCCAGGAAAACCAAGAGACCCAGTACTTC CASSPQENQETQYF
TRBD1 TRBJ2-7 many TRBV5-1 TGCGCCAGCAGCTTCCTTACCGGGACAGGGGGCAGCCTCGCCTACGAGCAGTACTTC CASSFLTGTGGSLAYEQYF
NA TRBJ1-1 NA TRBV30 TGTGCCTGGACCCCGGGGGGCCGGGCTTTCTTT CAWTPGGRAFF
NA TRBJ2-1 few TRBV2 TGTGCCAGCAGTGAGCTTCTCCCAGGGCTGGGCAATGAGCAGTTCTTC CASSELLPGLGNEQFF
NA TRBJ2-7 many TRBV20-1 TGCAGTGCTAGAGATACGAGTTCAGCTACTAGGGAGCAGTACTTC CSARDTSSATREQYF
NA TRBJ2-4 NA TRBV20-1 TGCAGTGCTAGAGATCTTGCAGACATTCAGTACTTC CSARDLADIQYF
NA TRBJ2-2 few TRBV6-5 TGTGCCAGCAGGGCAGGGACCCGGGAGCTGTTTTTT CASRAGTRELFF
NA TRBJ2-7 NA TRBV7-2 TGTGCCAGCAGCTTAGAATGGGGGTCTGCCTACGAGCAGTACTTC CASSLEWGSAYEQYF
NA TRBJ1-1 few TRBV28 TGTGCCACTCAGCTCAGGGGTGTCACTGAAGCTTTCTTT CATQLRGVTEAFF
TRBD1 TRBJ2-7 few TRBV20-1 TGCAGTGCTAATGACAGGGGTTCCGAGCAGTACTTC CSANDRGSEQYF
NA TRBJ1-5 NA TRBV2 TGTGCCAGCAGTCCTCGGCGGGTTAGGACTAGCAATCAGCCCCAGCATTTT CASSPRRVRTSNQPQHF
TRBD2 TRBJ2-1 NA TRBV7-3 TGTGCCAGCAGCGCCGTAGCGGGGGGGCCGCATGAGCAGTTCTTC CASSAVAGGPHEQFF
TRBD2 TRBJ2-3 NA TRBV4-2 TGTGCCAGCAGCCAAGTACAAGCGGGGGGAATTGGTGACACAGATACGCAGTATTTT CASSQVQAGGIGDTDTQYF
NA TRBJ1-3 NA TRBV28 TGTGCCAGCAGTTTGAGGGGTATGCGCTCTGGAAACACCATATATTTT CASSLRGMRSGNTIYF
TRBD1 TRBJ1-5 NA TRBV6-5 TGTGCCAGCAGTTACTCGGGCGGACAGGGGGCCGCCCAGCATTTT CASSYSGGQGAAQHF
NA TRBJ2-1 few TRBV10-1 TGCGCCAGCAGTGACCAGTACCAAGACAATGAGCAGTTCTTC CASSDQYQDNEQFF
NA TRBJ2-7 NA TRBV7-9 TGTGCCTCGCCTAGCTTCAGGGTTGGGGACGAGCAGTACTTC CASPSFRVGDEQYF
NA TRBJ2-3 NA TRBV20-1 TGCAGTGCTAGGTTGGGACGGCGGAGAGATACGCAGTATTTT CSARLGRRRDTQYF
NA TRBJ1-4 NA TRBV20-1 TGCAGTGCTAGACCGGTACAGGATCAAGAAAAACTGTTTTTT CSARPVQDQEKLFF
NA TRBJ2-7 NA TRBV5-5 TGTGCCAGCAGCTTGGGGGGGACACTATCCTACGAGCAGTACTTC CASSLGGTLSYEQYF
TRBD1 TRBJ1-5 few TRBV6-2/TRBV6-3 TGTGCCAGCAGTTACTTCGGACAGGGGGATCAGCCCCAGCATTTT CASSYFGQGDQPQHF
TRBD2 TRBJ2-1 NA TRBV11-3 TGTGCCAGCAGCCTAGGGACTAGCCGATACAATGAGCAGTTCTTC CASSLGTSRYNEQFF
TRBD1 TRBJ2-2 NA TRBV5-1 TGCGCCAGCAGCTTGGTCGGGACAGAACACACCGGGGAGCTGTTTTTT CASSLVGTEHTGELFF
NA TRBJ2-4 few TRBV5-6 TGTGCCAGCAGCCCGGGGGCAGGGAAGATAGCCAAAAACATTCAGTACTTC CASSPGAGKIAKNIQYF
NA TRBJ2-7 NA TRBV21-1 TGTGCCAGCAGCGTTAGACCGACAGGGGTCGGTTCCTACGAGCAGTACTTC CASSVRPTGVGSYEQYF
NA TRBJ2-7 few TRBV11-2 TGTGCCAGCAGCACGACCGGGGGTTCCTACGAGCAGTACTTC CASSTTGGSYEQYF
NA TRBJ2-1 NA TRBV18 TGTGCCAGCTCACCTGGGACCGATCCTATAAGGGAGCAGTTCTTC CASSPGTDPIREQFF
NA TRBJ2-7 NA TRBV12-3/TRBV12-4 TGTGCCAGCAGTTCTAGCGCCGGGCAATCCTACGAGCAGTACTTC CASSSSAGQSYEQYF
NA TRBJ1-3 few TRBV10-2 TGCGCCAGCAGTGAGGGGGGGGGAACTGGAAACACCATATATTTT CASSEGGGTGNTIYF
TRBD2 TRBJ2-3 many TRBV12-3/TRBV12-4 TGTGCCAGCAGTCCCCACCAGCGGGGGTCAGATACGCAGTATTTT CASSPHQRGSDTQYF
TRBD1 TRBJ2-3 few TRBV7-8 TGTGCCAGCAGTTCGACAGGGGTCACAGATACGCAGTATTTT CASSSTGVTDTQYF